The following is a T cell receptor beta chain sequence with its context. Its antigen specificity is not known. No qualities accompany the bases; no much larger clone lies one base away. The entry originates in a study of cytomegalovirus exposure and HLA in healthy donors (dated by TCRdb to about 2017). For context, the study as a whole: According to an earlier analysis of 587 of the donors, about 179 million T cells yielded over 90 million unique TCR beta sequences and about 300 Gb of sequence data. An early release that covered about 640 HLA-typed donors contained 300 to 350 gigabases of sequencing data and tens of millions of unique TCR sequences. Among the approximately 400 genotyped donors, approximately 76% belonged to the genetic ancestry cluster associated with self-reported Caucasian donors. The study was designed to test whether signatures of past pathogen exposure could be identified by cataloging public T cell receptors. The study profiled the T cell repertoires of 550 to 700 subjects by immunosequencing and related them to cytomegalovirus serostatus. Along with the approximately 620-subject first cohort, a separate validation cohort of over a hundred different subjects was used. High-throughput TCR immunosequencing, statistical association of individual TCRs with disease status, and machine learning were combined to predict cytomegalovirus infection status. A later analysis re-examined previously published TCR beta repertoires from over 500 donors and added high-resolution HLA genotyping to investigate patterns of TCR occurrence. Rather than using new phenotypic data, the later analysis identified candidate immune exposures from TCR beta sequences and from how often those sequences occurred across donors. An earlier analysis of some 500 of the donors applied high-throughput TCR beta sequencing to assess whether each TCR beta V gene segment acted as functional or pseudogenic. Donor age, sex, ethnicity and CMV serostatus were compiled together with the repertoire data. In a later genetic analysis, genome-wide SNP genotypes for 398 of the 666 donors were used, and that subset was treated as a discovery cohort. All discovery cohort repertoires had been generated using a single sequencing platform. HLA typing included class I and class II loci at four-digit resolution. Typing coverage varied by locus: about 620-630 donors for A, B, C, DRB1 and DQB1; roughly 500 for DQA1; some 610 for DPA1; 400 to 480 for DPB1. Because of strong linkage in the cohort, roughly five DR-DQ haplotypes were treated as single units for association and clustering. Across some 400 genotyped donors of the cohort, an average of approximately 240,000 unique TCR beta nucleotide sequences per donor were sequenced, and roughly 20% of those sequences were non-productive. Overall study results and their limits: A later genetic analysis associated a missense DCLRE1C variant with V-gene and J-gene trimming of TCR beta chains, and an independent cohort replicated the association. Cytomegalovirus status was reported to be diagnosed by the classifier with high specificity and sensitivity in both the original and validation cohorts. Correlated functional status among segregating V segments might reflect linkage disequilibrium, but an unknown experimental factor could not be ruled out. Several of the top co-occurrence clusters appeared to be linked to parvovirus B19, influenza, CMV and Epstein-Barr virus, according to a later analysis. The sequencing pipeline was judged likely to have produced a cluster of highly shared sequence variants as a technical artifact. When HLA alleles, especially DR and DQ, strongly co-occurred, TCR associations were difficult to assign to individual alleles. HLA typing was unavailable for some donors at each locus, so association tests used only the typed subset. Because counts were too low, seventeen rarely observed V segments, including chromosome 9 orphons, were left out of the earlier analysis of 500 to 750 of the donors. The 87-base-pair reads could not distinguish some IMGT-functional V segments, including TRBV6-2 and TRBV6-3, so those segments were excluded. Specific HLA alleles were associated with some 15,000 TCR beta sequences at a false discovery rate of 0.05 in a later analysis. A later genetic analysis reported fewer N-insertions in productive TCRs among donors in an Asian-associated ancestry cluster than the approximately 670-donor mean. A later analysis found that most CMV-associated TCR beta chains appeared HLA-restricted, with HLA associations seemingly driven largely by CMV exposure. The presence/absence analyses assumed that sequencing depth was roughly uniform across donors, and that assumption may not be true. A further reported finding was that TCR beta sequences accurately predicted the HLA-A and HLA-B alleles for most subjects in the first cohort. Most TCR sequences were observed very rarely across donors, whereas some public TCRs were present in many individuals. It was suggested by the authors that the approach could potentially be generalized to other disease states and immunological phenotypes. In a later analysis, HLA-associated TCR beta chains were found to be more clonally expanded and to have lower generation probabilities than equally common non-associated chains. In a later analysis, TCR association rates were found to vary across HLA loci, with the most associated TCRs seen for DRB1 alleles and the fewest for HLA-C alleles. Broadly in line with IMGT annotations, most TCR beta V segments showed up in productive rearrangements about 87% or about 30% of the time in an earlier analysis of several hundred of the donors. The cohort was sequenced for TCR beta chains only, and without alpha or paired-chain data the features that could be detected were limited. The study listed around 160 TCR beta chains as associated with cytomegalovirus. In vitro tests confirmed that a few of the cytomegalovirus-associated TCR beta chains recognize cytomegalovirus antigens. For the cohort, immune exposure information was limited to CMV serostatus.

The cohort consisted of 666 healthy bone marrow donors. At the time of sampling, every cohort member was nominally healthy, though immune exposures that went unrecorded were likely present. The donor was CMV seropositive and belonged to the group of some 290 seropositive cohort members. Every donor gave a peripheral blood sample, and the peripheral blood mononuclear cells from that sample were used for TCR beta sequencing. The Qiagen DNeasy Blood Extraction Kit was used to extract genomic DNA from the blood cell samples. The library was produced with the immunoSEQ multiplex PCR assay. The multiplex PCR relied on a mix of 60 forward primers for TCR Vbeta segments and 13 reverse primers for TCR Jbeta segments. The CDR3 region of rearranged TCR beta genes was amplified from genomic DNA by a multiplex PCR assay. The Illumina HiSeq System was used to sequence the amplified TCR beta libraries as 87-base-pair reads. In the original analysis: In a later analysis, 77 million or so unique TCR beta chains were counted across the approximately 640 repertoires, and roughly 9.9 million of these chains were shared by at least two donors. Raw reads were error-corrected and collapsed into unique sequences by a nearest-neighbor algorithm in which closely related sequences were merged to remove PCR and sequencing errors. V, D and J gene segments were assigned by aligning CDR3 sequences to IMGT reference sequences. For a sequence to be retained, a match of at least six nucleotides to both a V gene segment and a J gene segment was required. A rearrangement counted as productive if the CDR3 had no stop codons and remained in frame with V and J, and every other rearrangement counted as non-productive. CDR3 was defined according to IMGT convention as the region running from the second conserved V-encoded cysteine to the conserved J-encoded phenylalanine. The earlier analysis of some 540 of the donors excluded any sequence lacking an unambiguous match to a single V gene segment. An earlier analysis of 500 to 600 of the donors classified V segments as functional when productive rearrangements were above 56.7% and as segregating when the standard deviation between donors was above 5%. A statistical classification framework was developed to diagnose cytomegalovirus status using the catalog of TCR beta chain sequences. A later analysis assigned V and J genes by comparing TCR nucleotide sequences with IMGT/GENE-DB human TR gene sequences. The TCRdist pipeline was used in a later analysis to assign CDR3 sequences and most-parsimonious VDJ recombination scenarios. In a later analysis, each TCR beta chain was defined by its CDR3 amino acid sequence together with its V-gene family, and reads without a unique V-gene family were excluded. To address suspected cross-contamination and a sequencing artifact, a later analysis removed 592 highly shared, low-generation-probability nucleotide sequences. In a later analysis, a clonal expansion index was calculated for each public chain from normalized within-repertoire ranks of inferred template counts. A later analysis computed generation probabilities with a VDJ recombination model fitted to out-of-frame rearrangements, and checked the results against IGoR. In a later analysis, TCR-TCR, TCR-HLA and TCR-CMV co-occurrence was scored with hypergeometric tests, and a repertoire-size bias correction was applied to TCR pairs. A later analysis estimated false discovery rates by permuting HLA or CMV assignments 20 times. In a later analysis, co-occurring TCRs were grouped using DBSCAN, and TCRdist sequence similarity was added for clustering within HLA-allele-positive subsets. Co-occurrence clustering excluded repertoires with fewer than 30,000 or more than 120,000 public chains, plus five with anomalous nucleotide sharing. TCRdb re-hosts the immuneACCESS table, in-frame sequences only. Its copies lack some clones; in the studies checked, an unresolved V gene accounts for under half of them, and the cause for the rest is not known. V, J and clone size are taken as reported in that table, and D and trimming were inferred from the DNA itself. The sample yields 70,000 to 90,000 clones; around 80% were counted once. The ten largest clones take up around 10% of the sample.

CDR1 and CDR2 are read off the germline V gene as KGHSH and LQKENI. The CDR3 numbers 16 residues from cysteine through phenylalanine. Left in the record is the CDR3 DNA by itself, 48 bases read in frame from the first base. V is trimmed back by 2 bases and J by 3 bases, and the junction contains 3 bases that no gene match accounts for. The TCR comes from a male donor in good health and CMV-seropositive. Sequenced: PBMCs. The chain joins TRBV18 to TRBJ2-3, and 12 junctional nucleotides match TRBD2. The CDR3 here reads CASSPTSGGQTDTQYF. At the DNA level, the sequence is TGTGCCAGCTCACCAACTAGCGGGGGGCAGACAGATACGCAGTATTTT.